A single sample gave rise to the 23 T cell receptor beta chains below, sequenced in a study of T cell repertoires in cytomegalovirus infection (dated by TCRdb to between 2018 and 2020). Sequenced on an Illumina HiSeq 1500. TCRdb ran its own pipeline on the public reads, namely fastp trimming at Q25 and MiXCR clone calling, and kept in-frame beta chains. When rows share a CDR3 protein, they turn into one entry using the most common DNA and genes. This sample comprises about 180,000 distinct CDR3 sequences, about 15% of them detected only once. The top ten clones comprise roughly 27% of the sample. Source material: PBMCs. Source of these receptors: a human donor in good health (CMV status not recorded). Some clones in this sample may be carry-over from other donors' samples.

In its sample, this clonotype was seen a few times. In nucleotides, the CDR3 is TGTGCCAGCAGTTTAAAATCCGGGGCAAATTCACCCCTCCACTTT. This codes for CASSLKSGANSPLHF. This chain joins TRBV12-3 or TRBV12-4 and TRBJ1-6; a possible D gene is TRBD1 (5 bases). This CDR3 has 15 residues. The V and J ends lost 2 bases and 7 bases respectively, with 12 bases between them.

This clonotype showed up many times. The V call is TRBV14, the J call TRBJ2-1, with 8 bases fitting TRBD2. CDR1 is SGHDN, CDR2 FVKESK, per germline. The ends lost 0 bases at V and 15 bases at J; junction bases unmatched: 7. The CDR3 runs 13 residues. CDR3: CASSQDRKRERFF. The CDR3 bases are TGTGCCAGCAGCCAAGATCGAAAGCGGGAGAGGTTCTTC.

The V gene is TRBV28, the J gene TRBJ2-7; D may be TRBD1 (5 bases). CDR1 and CDR2 (germline): MDHEN, SYDVKM. The CDR3 runs to 12 residues. V was cut by 4 bases and J by 6 bases, with 10 bases left in between. CDR3: CASSWQGSEQYF. The CDR3 nucleotides are TGTGCCAGCAGTTGGCAGGGCTCCGAGCAGTACTTC. Variable domain in full (rest from reference TRBV28 and TRBJ2-7): DVKVTQSSRYLVKRTGEKVFLECVQDMDHENMFWYRQDPGLGLRLIYFSYDVKMKEKGDIPEGYSVSREKKERFSLILESASTNQTSMYLCASSWQGSEQYFGPGTRLTVT.

The chain carries TRBV15 and TRBJ2-7; D not certain. V lost 0 bases and J lost 0, with 15 bases in between. The CDR3 has 17 amino acids. Per the germline V gene, CDR1 is LNHNV and CDR2 is YYDKDF (reference sequence). The CDR3 DNA sequence: TGTGCCACCAGCAGAGACCAGGACCGGACCCTCTCCTACGAGCAGTACTTC. Translation: CATSRDQDRTLSYEQYF.

The chain has TRBV2 and TRBJ1-2; tentatively, D is TRBD1 (5 bases). CDR3 length equals 15 residues. The germline CDR1 and CDR2 sequences are SNHLY and FYNNEI. Trimming took off 7 bases at V and 7 bases at J, with 22 bases between the two ends. As DNA, the CDR3 is TGTGCCAGCAAACAGGTGCCCGAAATGGGAGTTGGCTACACCTTC. It encodes CASKQVPEMGVGYTF.

This clonotype was counted many times. This chain connects TRBV7-2 to TRBJ2-4, with a weak D call TRBD1 (5 bases). The CDR3 covers 16 residues. Germline CDR1 is SGHTA and CDR2 is FQGNSA. V lost 1 base, J lost 0 bases, and 10 bases lay in between. CDR3 amino acids: CASSLGKGLAKNIQYF. CDR3 DNA: TGTGCCAGCAGCTTAGGCAAGGGGCTAGCCAAAAACATTCAGTACTTC.

V is TRBV6-2 or TRBV6-3 and J is TRBJ2-6; D remains ambiguous. The V end was cut by 7 bases, the J end by 0 bases, with 7 bases between. Germline V CDR1 and CDR2: MNHEY, SVGEGT. This CDR3 region has 14 residues. The CDR3 here is CASTTASGANVLTF. The CDR3 DNA reads TGTGCCAGCACCACAGCCTCTGGGGCCAACGTCCTGACTTTC.

This clonotype was detected ten times or more. The chain carries TRBV7-2 and TRBJ1-2; possible D gene TRBD1, 6 bases. CDR3 size: 16 residues. Germline CDR1 is SGHTA and CDR2 is FQGNSA. The ends were cut back, 3 bases at V and 2 bases at J, with 16 bases in the middle. In DNA form, the CDR3 reads TGTGCCAGCAGCTTCCAAGGCCGGGGGCGGAACTATGGCTACACCTTC. This gives the protein CASSFQGRGRNYGYTF. Together with reference TRBV7-2 and TRBJ1-2, the CDR3 gives the full variable domain: GAGVSQSPSNKVTEKGKDVELRCDPISGHTALYWYRQSLGQGLEFLIYFQGNSAPDKSGLPSDRFSAERTGGSVSTLTIQRTQQEDSAVYLCASSFQGRGRNYGYTFGSGTRLTVV.

This clonotype was seen repeatedly, ten times or more. The chain recombines TRBV28 with TRBJ2-3; D may be TRBD2 (6 bases). Germline values: CDR1 MDHEN, CDR2 SYDVKM. V lost 3 bases to trimming and J lost 4 bases, with 17 bases between them. The CDR3 length is 16 residues. CDR3 nucleotide sequence: TGTGCCAGCAGTTTGAGGGACTTGGAACGTGCAGATACGCAGTATTTT. Protein product: CASSLRDLERADTQYF.

The gene calls are TRBV12-3 or TRBV12-4 and TRBJ2-2, with D hard to call. This CDR3 region has 12 residues. Trimming removed 7 bases at V and 1 base at J, with 4 bases between. The DNA for the CDR3 is TGTGCCAGCACCCTGAACACCGGGGAGCTGTTTTTT. Amino acids: CASTLNTGELFF.

This chain uses TRBV11-2 with TRBJ2-7; maybe TRBD2 (6 bases). Per germline, CDR1 SGHAT and CDR2 FQNNGV. The CDR3 is 15 amino acids. The V end was cut by 2 bases, the J end by 0 bases, with 11 bases between. CDR3 region: CASSLWSSDSYEQYF. In DNA, the CDR3 is TGTGCCAGCAGCTTATGGTCTAGCGACTCCTACGAGCAGTACTTC.

Only a few counts were recorded for this clonotype. The J gene is TRBJ2-7, the V gene TRBV7-9, with D hard to call. CDR3 size: 14 residues. Looked up from germline, CDR1 is SEHNR and CDR2 is FQNEAQ (reference sequence). V was cut by 5 bases and J by 3 bases, with 14 bases left in between. The CDR3 sequence: CASSQAGVSYEQYF. CDR3 DNA: TGTGCCAGCAGCCAAGCTGGGGTGAGCTACGAGCAGTACTTC.

The rearrangement links TRBV29-1 to TRBJ2-7, with D possibly TRBD2 on 5 matching bases. CDR3 size: 12 residues. From germline, CDR1 is SQVTM and CDR2 ANQGSEA. Trimming left V 7 bases short and J 4 bases short, with 14 bases between. As DNA, the CDR3 is TGCAGCGCCCAGGACTGGAATTACGAGCAGTACTTC. Translating it yields CSAQDWNYEQYF.

J is TRBJ2-1 and V is TRBV14; 7 bases are shared with TRBD2. The CDR3 spans 14 residues. J lost 4 bases, V lost 6 bases, and 6 bases had no gene match. Germline V CDR1 and CDR2: SGHDN, FVKESK. CDR3 in DNA: TGTGCCAGCAGACCCGGGACTATATACAATGAGCAGTTCTTC. Translating it yields CASRPGTIYNEQFF. Supplemented by reference TRBV14 and TRBJ2-1, the full variable domain reads EAGVTQFPSHSVIEKGQTVTLRCDPISGHDNLYWYRRVMGKEIKFLLHFVKESKQDESGMPNNRFLAERTGGTYSTLKVQPAELEDSGVYFCASRPGTIYNEQFFGPGTRLTVL.

In this sample, this clonotype turned up a few times. The CDR3 sequence is CASRLGLGSNQPQHF. For the CDR3, the DNA is TGTGCCAGCAGGCTCGGCCTTGGGAGCAATCAGCCCCAGCATTTT. V usage is TRBV2 and J usage is TRBJ1-5; no definite D call. CDR1 is SNHLY and CDR2 is FYNNEI in the germline V gene. V gave up 6 bases and J gave up 1 base, with 13 bases separating them. The CDR3 is made up of 15 amino acids.

This clonotype was observed at least ten times. V gene TRBV12-3 or TRBV12-4 combines with J gene TRBJ2-5; 9 positions match TRBD1. This CDR3 contains 14 residues. V lost 6 bases and J lost 5; bases outside the gene matches: 7. The DNA of the CDR3 is TGTGCCAGCAGACCACAGGGGGCCCGGGAGACCCAGTACTTC. Protein product: CASRPQGARETQYF.

This clonotype was seen more than once but under ten times. V and J are TRBV29-1 and TRBJ2-2; a weak D match, TRBD1 (7 bases). The CDR3 has 14 amino acids. The germline V and J ends were trimmed by 4 bases and 4 bases, with 13 bases remaining between them. Looked up from germline, CDR1 is SQVTM and CDR2 is ANQGSEA. The CDR3 spells CSVVEGALTGELFF. The CDR3 nucleotides read TGCAGCGTTGTGGAGGGGGCCCTCACCGGGGAGCTGTTTTTT.

This clonotype came up many times. V is TRBV7-9 and J is TRBJ1-5; perhaps TRBD1 as D (5 bases). Germline loops: CDR1 SEHNR, CDR2 FQNEAQ (reference sequence). CDR3 length equals 13 residues. The V gene lost 5 bases and the J gene lost 6 bases, with 11 bases spanning the gap. CDR3 DNA sequence: TGTGCCAGCAGCAGGGGCAGGGCTCAGCCCCAGCATTTT. As protein: CASSRGRAQPQHF.

Worth noting for this clonotype: This may come from a read error, since a much larger clone is one base off. The gene calls are TRBV28 and TRBJ2-1; D is unclear. CDR1 MDHEN and CDR2 SYDVKM come from the germline V gene. The CDR3 contains 12 residues. The CDR3 DNA follows: TGTGCCAGCAGTTCTCTGTACAATGAGCGGTTCTTC. Its translation: CASSSLYNERFF.

V usage is TRBV10-1 and J usage is TRBJ1-1; 7 bases map to TRBD1. Germline CDR1 reads WNHNN; CDR2 reads SYGVQD (reference sequence). There are 14 residues in the CDR3. The V and J ends lost 7 bases and 3 bases, in that order; junction bases with no gene match: 8. The CDR3 protein is CASTNRGLDTEAFF. In DNA form, the CDR3 reads TGCGCCAGCACTAACAGGGGTTTGGACACTGAAGCTTTCTTT.

The chain uses TRBV5-1 and TRBJ1-5; tentative D call: TRBD1 (5 bases). Germline V gives CDR1 SGHRS, CDR2 YFSETQ. This CDR3 is 16 amino acids long. With 0 bases removed from V and 0 bases from J, the gap between germline ends came to 10 bases. CDR3 amino acids: CASSLGDGYSNQPQHF. CDR3 DNA: TGCGCCAGCAGCTTGGGGGACGGATATAGCAATCAGCCCCAGCATTTT.

This clonotype appeared many times. This chain joins TRBV20-1 and TRBJ1-1, with a weak D call TRBD1 (6 bases). Trimming pared 0 bases from V and 6 bases from J, leaving 11 bases between. This CDR3 spans 13 amino acids. Germline V lookup: CDR1 DFQATT, CDR2 SNEGSKA (reference sequence). The CDR3 DNA reads as TGCAGTGCTAGAGATAGGGGGAGACCTGAAGCTTTCTTT. Translating gives CSARDRGRPEAFF.

In its sample, this clonotype was seen many times. V usage is TRBV7-9 and J usage is TRBJ2-3; D is perhaps TRBD1 or TRBD2 (5 bases each). The CDR3 extends over 13 amino acids. Per the germline V gene, CDR1 is SEHNR and CDR2 is FQNEAQ (reference sequence). Trimming took off 3 bases at V and 2 bases at J, with 6 bases between the two ends. The CDR3 sequence is CASSLGPTDTQYF. Here the CDR3 DNA reads TGTGCCAGCAGCTTGGGACCCACAGATACGCAGTATTTT.